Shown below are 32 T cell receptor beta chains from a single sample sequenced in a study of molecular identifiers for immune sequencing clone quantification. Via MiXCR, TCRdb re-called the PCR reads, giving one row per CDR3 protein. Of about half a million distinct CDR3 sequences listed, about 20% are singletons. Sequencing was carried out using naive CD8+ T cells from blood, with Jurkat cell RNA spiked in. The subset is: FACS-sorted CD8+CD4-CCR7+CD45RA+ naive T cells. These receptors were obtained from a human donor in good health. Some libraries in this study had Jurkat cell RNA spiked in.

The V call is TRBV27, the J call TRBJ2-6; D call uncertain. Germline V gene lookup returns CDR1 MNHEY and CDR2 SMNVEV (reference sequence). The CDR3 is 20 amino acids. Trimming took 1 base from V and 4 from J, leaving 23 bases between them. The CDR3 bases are TGTGCCAGCAGTTTATTCTCGGGCAGTTACCGTCTCGCGGGGGCCAACGTCCTGACTTTC. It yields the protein CASSLFSGSYRLAGANVLTF.

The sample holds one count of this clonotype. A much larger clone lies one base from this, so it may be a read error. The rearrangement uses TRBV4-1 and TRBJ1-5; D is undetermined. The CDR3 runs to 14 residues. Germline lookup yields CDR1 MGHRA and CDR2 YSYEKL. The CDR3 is CANSPRHSNQPQHF. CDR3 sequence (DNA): TGCGCCAACAGCCCAAGACATAGCAATCAGCCCCAGCATTTT.

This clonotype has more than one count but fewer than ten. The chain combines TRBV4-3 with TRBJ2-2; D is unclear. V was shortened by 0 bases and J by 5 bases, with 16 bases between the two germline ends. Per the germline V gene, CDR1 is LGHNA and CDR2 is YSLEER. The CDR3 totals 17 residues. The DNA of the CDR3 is TGCGCCAGCAGCCAAGATCCAGCCGGGCCCCAGACCGGGGAGCTGTTTTTT. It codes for CASSQDPAGPQTGELFF.

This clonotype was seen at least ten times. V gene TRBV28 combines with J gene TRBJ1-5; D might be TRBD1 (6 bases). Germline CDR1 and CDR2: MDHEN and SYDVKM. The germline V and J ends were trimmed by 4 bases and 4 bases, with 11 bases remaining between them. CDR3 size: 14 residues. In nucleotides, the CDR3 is TGTGCCAGCAGTTCCTCAGGGGAAAATCAGCCCCAGCATTTT. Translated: CASSSSGENQPQHF.

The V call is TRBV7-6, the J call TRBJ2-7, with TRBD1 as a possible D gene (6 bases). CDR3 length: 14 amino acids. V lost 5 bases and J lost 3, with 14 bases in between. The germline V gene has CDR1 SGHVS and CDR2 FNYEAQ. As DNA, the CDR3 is TGTGCCAGCAGCCCACTACAGGGAAACTACGAGCAGTACTTC. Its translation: CASSPLQGNYEQYF.

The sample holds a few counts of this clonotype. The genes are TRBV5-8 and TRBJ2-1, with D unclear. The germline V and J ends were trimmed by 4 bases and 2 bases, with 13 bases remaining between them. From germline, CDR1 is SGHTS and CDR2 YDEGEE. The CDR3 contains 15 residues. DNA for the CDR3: TGTGCCAGCAGCCCGGGTGTCCCGGCCTACAATGAGCAGTTCTTC. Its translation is CASSPGVPAYNEQFF.

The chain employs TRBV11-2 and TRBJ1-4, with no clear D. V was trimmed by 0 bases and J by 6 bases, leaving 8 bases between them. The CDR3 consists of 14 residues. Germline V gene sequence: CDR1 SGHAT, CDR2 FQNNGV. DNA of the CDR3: TGTGCCAGCAGCTTAGAGGTTGTTGATGAAAAACTGTTTTTT. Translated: CASSLEVVDEKLFF.

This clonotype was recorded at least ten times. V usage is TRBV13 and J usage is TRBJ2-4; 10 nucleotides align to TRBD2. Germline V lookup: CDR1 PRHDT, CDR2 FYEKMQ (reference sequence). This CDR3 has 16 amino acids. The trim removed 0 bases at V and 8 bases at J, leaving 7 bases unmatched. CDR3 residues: CASSLGGAGGEDIQYF. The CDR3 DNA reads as TGTGCCAGCAGCTTAGGAGGAGCGGGGGGGGAGGACATTCAGTACTTC.

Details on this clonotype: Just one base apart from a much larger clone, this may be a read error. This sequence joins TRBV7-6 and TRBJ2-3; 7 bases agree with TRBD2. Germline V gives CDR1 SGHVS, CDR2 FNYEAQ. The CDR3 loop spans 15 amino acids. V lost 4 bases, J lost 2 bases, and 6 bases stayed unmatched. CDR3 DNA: TGTGCCAGCAGCTCACGCGGGAGCTACACAGATACGCAGTATTTT. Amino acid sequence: CASSSRGSYTDTQYF.

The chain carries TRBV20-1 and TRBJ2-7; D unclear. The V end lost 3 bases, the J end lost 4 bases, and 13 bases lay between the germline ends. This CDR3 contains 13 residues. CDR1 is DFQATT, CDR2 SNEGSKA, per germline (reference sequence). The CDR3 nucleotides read TGCAGTGCTAGGAGGACGGAGAGTTACGAGCAGTACTTC. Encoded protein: CSARRTESYEQYF.

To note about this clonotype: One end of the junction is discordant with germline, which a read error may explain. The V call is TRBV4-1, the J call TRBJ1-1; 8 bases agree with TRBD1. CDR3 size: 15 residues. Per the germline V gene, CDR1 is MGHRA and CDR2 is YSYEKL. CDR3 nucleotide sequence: TGCGTCAGCAGCCAGGCACAGGGGGGGAACACTGAAGCTTTCTTT. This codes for CVSSQAQGGNTEAFF.

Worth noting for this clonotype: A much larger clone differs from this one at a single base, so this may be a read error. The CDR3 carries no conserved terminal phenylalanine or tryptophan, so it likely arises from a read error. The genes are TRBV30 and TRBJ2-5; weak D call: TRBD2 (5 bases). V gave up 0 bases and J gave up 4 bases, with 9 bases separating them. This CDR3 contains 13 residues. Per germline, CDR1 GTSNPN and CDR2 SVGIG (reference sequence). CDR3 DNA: TGTGCCTGGAGTGTACTACGGGGAGAGACCCAGTACCTC. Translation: CAWSVLRGETQYL.

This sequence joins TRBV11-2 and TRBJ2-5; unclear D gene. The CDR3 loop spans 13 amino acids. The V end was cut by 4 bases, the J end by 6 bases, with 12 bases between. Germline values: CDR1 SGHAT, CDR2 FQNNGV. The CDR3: CASSSGPWKTQYF. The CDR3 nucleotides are TGTGCCAGCAGCTCGGGCCCCTGGAAGACCCAGTACTTC. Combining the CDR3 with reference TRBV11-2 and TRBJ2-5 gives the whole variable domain EAGVAQSPRYKIIEKRQSVAFWCNPISGHATLYWYQQILGQGPKLLIQFQNNGVVDDSQLPKDRFSAERLKGVDSTLKIQPAKLEDSAVYLCASSSGPWKTQYFGPGTRLLVL.

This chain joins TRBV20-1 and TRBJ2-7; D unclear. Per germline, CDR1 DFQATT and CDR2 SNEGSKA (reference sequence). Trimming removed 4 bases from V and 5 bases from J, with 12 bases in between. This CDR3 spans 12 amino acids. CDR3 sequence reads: CSATQGAHEQYF. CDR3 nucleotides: TGCAGTGCTACACAAGGCGCGCACGAGCAGTACTTC.

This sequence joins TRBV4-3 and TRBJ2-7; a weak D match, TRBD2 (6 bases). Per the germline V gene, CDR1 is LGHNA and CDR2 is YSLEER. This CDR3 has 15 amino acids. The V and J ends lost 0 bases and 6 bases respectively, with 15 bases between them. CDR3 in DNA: TGCGCCAGCAGCCAAGATCGGGGAGGAGGACTCGAGCAGTACTTC. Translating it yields CASSQDRGGGLEQYF.

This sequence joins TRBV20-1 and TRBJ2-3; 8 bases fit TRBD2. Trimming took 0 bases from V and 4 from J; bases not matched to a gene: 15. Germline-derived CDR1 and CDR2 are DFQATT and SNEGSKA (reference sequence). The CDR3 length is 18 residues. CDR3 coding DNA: TGCAGTGCTAGAGACTCGAGTGGGGCGGGAGGTCGCGCAGATACGCAGTATTTT. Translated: CSARDSSGAGGRADTQYF.

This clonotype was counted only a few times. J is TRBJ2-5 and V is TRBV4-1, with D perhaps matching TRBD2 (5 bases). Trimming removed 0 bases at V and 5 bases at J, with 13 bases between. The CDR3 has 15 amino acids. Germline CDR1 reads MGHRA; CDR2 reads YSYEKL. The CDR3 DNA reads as TGCGCCAGCAGCCAAGATGGATCTAGCTGGGAGACCCAGTACTTC. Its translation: CASSQDGSSWETQYF.

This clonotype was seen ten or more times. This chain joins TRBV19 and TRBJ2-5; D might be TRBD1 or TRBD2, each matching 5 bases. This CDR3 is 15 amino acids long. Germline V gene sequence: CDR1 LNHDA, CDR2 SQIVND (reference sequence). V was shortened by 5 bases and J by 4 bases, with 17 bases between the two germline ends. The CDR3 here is CASSLGTFGGETQYF. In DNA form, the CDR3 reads TGTGCCAGTAGTCTCGGGACCTTCGGAGGAGAGACCCAGTACTTC.

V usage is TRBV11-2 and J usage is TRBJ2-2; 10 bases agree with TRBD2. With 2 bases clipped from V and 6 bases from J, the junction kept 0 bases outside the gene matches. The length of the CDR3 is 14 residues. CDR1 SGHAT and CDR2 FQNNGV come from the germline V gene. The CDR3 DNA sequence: TGTGCCAGCAGCTTAACTAGCGGGGCCGGGGAGCTGTTTTTT. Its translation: CASSLTSGAGELFF.

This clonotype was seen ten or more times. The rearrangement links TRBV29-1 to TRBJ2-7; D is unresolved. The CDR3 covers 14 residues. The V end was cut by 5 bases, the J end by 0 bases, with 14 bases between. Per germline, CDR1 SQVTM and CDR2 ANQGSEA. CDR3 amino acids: CSVHTGAGSYEQYF. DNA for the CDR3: TGCAGCGTTCATACCGGTGCCGGCTCCTACGAGCAGTACTTC.

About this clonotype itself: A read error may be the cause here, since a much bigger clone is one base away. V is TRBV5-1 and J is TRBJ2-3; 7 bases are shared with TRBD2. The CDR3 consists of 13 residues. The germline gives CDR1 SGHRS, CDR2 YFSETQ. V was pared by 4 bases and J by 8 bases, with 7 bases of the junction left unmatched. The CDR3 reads CASSPLGGITQYF. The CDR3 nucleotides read TGCGCCAGCAGCCCCCTCGGGGGGATTACGCAGTATTTT.

The CDR3 here is CASSYSNPGGPSEQYF. In DNA, the CDR3 is TGTGCCAGCAGTTACTCGAATCCAGGGGGCCCGTCCGAGCAGTACTTC. This sequence joins TRBV6-5 and TRBJ2-7; 8 nucleotides match TRBD1. With 0 bases clipped from V and 6 bases from J, the junction kept 10 bases outside the gene matches. This CDR3 is built from 16 residues. Germline V gene sequence: CDR1 MNHEY, CDR2 SVGAGI.

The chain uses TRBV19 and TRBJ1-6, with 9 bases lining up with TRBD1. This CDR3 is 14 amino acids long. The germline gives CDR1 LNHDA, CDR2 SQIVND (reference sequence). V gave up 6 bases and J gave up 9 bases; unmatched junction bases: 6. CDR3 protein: CASSSGTGSSPLHF. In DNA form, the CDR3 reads TGTGCCAGTAGCTCCGGGACAGGGAGTTCACCCCTCCACTTT.

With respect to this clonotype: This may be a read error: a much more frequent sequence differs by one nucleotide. The CDR3 nucleotides read TGTGCCAGCAGCCACGGCGCCGGTCCTAAAGAGACCCTGTACTTC. As protein: CASSHGAGPKETLYF. J is TRBJ2-5 and V is TRBV7-2; D is unclear. The CDR3 covers 15 residues. Germline CDR1 reads SGHTA; CDR2 reads FQGNSA.

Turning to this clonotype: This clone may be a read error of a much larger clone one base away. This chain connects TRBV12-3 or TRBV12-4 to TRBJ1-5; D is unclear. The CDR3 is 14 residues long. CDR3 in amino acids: CASSVGPGNLPQHF. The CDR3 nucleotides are TGTGCCAGCAGTGTGGGCCCCGGAAATCTGCCCCAGCATTTT.

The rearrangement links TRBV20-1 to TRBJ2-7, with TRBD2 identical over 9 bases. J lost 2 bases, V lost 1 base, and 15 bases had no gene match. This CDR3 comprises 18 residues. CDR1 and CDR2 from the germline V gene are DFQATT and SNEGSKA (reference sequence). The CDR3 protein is CSARGQSKGLAGTYEQYF. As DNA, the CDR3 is TGCAGTGCTAGAGGCCAATCAAAGGGACTAGCAGGAACCTACGAGCAGTACTTC.

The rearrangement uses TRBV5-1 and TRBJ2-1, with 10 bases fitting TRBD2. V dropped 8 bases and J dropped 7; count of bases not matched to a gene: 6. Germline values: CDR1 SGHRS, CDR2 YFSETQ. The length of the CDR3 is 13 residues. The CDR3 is CASEGLAANEQFF. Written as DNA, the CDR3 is TGCGCCAGTGAAGGACTAGCGGCAAATGAGCAGTTCTTC.

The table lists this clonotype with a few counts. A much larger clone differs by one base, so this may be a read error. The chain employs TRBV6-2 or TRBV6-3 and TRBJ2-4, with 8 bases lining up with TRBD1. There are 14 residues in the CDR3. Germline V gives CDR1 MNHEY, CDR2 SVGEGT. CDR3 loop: CACRDWTGFGIQYF. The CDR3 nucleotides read TGTGCCTGCAGGGATTGGACAGGGTTTGGCATTCAGTACTTC.

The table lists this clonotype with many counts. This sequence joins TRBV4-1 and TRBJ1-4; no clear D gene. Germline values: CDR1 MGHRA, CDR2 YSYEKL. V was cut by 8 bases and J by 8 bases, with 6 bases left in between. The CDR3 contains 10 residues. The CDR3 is CASLGEKLFF. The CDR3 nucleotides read TGCGCCAGCCTTGGGGAAAAACTGTTTTTT.

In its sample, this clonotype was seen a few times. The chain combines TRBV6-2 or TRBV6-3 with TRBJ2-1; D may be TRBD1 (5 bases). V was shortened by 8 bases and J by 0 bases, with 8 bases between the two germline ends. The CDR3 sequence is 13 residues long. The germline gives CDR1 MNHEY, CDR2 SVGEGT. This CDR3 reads CASQGYSYNEQFF. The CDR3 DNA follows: TGTGCCAGCCAGGGCTACTCCTACAATGAGCAGTTCTTC.

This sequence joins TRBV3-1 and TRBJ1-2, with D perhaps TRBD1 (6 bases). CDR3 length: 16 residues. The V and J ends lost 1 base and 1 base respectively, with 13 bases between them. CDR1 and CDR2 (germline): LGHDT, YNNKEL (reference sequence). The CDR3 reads CASSQVFGGLNYGYTF. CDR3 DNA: TGTGCCAGCAGCCAAGTCTTCGGGGGCCTTAACTATGGCTACACCTTC.

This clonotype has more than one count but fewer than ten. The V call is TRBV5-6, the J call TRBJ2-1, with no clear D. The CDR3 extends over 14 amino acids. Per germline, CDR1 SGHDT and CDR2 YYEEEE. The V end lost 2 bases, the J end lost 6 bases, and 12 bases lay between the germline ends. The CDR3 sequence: CASSLRVQANEQFF. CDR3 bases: TGTGCCAGCAGCTTAAGGGTCCAGGCCAATGAGCAGTTCTTC.